What follows are 8 T cell receptor beta chains derived from one specimen sequenced in a study of PD-1 blockade in mismatch repair-deficient tumors. Assay used: immunoSEQ multiplex PCR; TCRdb lists only in-frame clones, some missing. The repertoire holds about 19,000 clones, with about 80% as singletons. The sequences come from PBMCs, collected 52 weeks after starting pembrolizumab. The receptors derive from an adult with mismatch repair-deficient cancer.

The rearrangement uses TRBV7-2 and TRBJ2-1; 16 nucleotides align to TRBD2. The germline CDR1 and CDR2 sequences are SGHTA and FQGNSA. Unmatched junction bases numbered 7, after V lost 5 bases and J lost 9 bases. The CDR3 covers 16 residues. The CDR3 spells CASSRGLAGGPSEQFF. CDR3 bases: TGTGCCAGCAGCCGGGGACTAGCGGGAGGGCCGAGTGAGCAGTTCTTC.

V and J are TRBV6-5 and TRBJ1-2; D possibly corresponds to TRBD1 (6 bases). Germline assignment: CDR1 MNHEY and CDR2 SVGAGI. The CDR3 extends over 13 amino acids. V lost 5 bases to trimming and J lost 8 bases, with 15 bases between them. This CDR3 is CASSNGQYGGYTF. Here the CDR3 DNA reads TGTGCCAGCAGTAATGGACAGTATGGCGGCTACACCTTC.

The CDR3 DNA follows: TGTGCCAGCAGCCCTGACATGGGGCCCTATGGCTACACCTTC. It codes for CASSPDMGPYGYTF. The chain carries TRBV9 and TRBJ1-2; a possible D gene is TRBD1 (5 bases). Deletions cut 4 bases from V and 4 bases from J, with 14 bases between. The germline CDR1 and CDR2 sequences are SGDLS and YYNGEE. The CDR3 covers 14 residues.

The V and J genes are TRBV30 and TRBJ2-6, with TRBD1 identical over 7 bases. After removal of 3 bases from V and 2 bases from J, the junction contained 4 bases not matched to a gene. The CDR3 is made up of 15 amino acids. In germline, CDR1 is GTSNPN, CDR2 SVGIG (reference sequence). CDR3 region: CAWSRGQTGANVLTF. CDR3 DNA sequence: TGTGCCTGGAGCCGGGGACAGACTGGGGCCAACGTCCTGACTTTC.

This chain links TRBV2 with TRBJ1-5; the D gene is possibly TRBD1 (5 bases). Trimming took 1 base from V and 4 from J, leaving 5 bases between them. Per germline, CDR1 SNHLY and CDR2 FYNNEI. This CDR3 has 13 amino acids. The CDR3 DNA is TGTGCCAGCAGTGAAGACAGGAATCAGCCCCAGCATTTT. It specifies CASSEDRNQPQHF. The entire variable domain, with the rest obtained from reference TRBV2 and TRBJ1-5, is as follows: EPEVTQTPSHQVTQMGQEVILRCVPISNHLYFYWYRQILGQKVEFLVSFYNNEISEKSEIFDDQFSVERPDGSNFTLKIRSTKLEDSAMYFCASSEDRNQPQHFGDGTRLSIL.

This rearrangement joins TRBV6-5 to TRBJ2-7; 7 bases are shared with TRBD1. The CDR3 has 15 amino acids. Germline-derived CDR1 and CDR2 are MNHEY and SVGAGI. V gave up 0 bases and J gave up 2 bases; unmatched junction bases: 4. The CDR3 region is CASSYSPDRAYEQYF. The CDR3 nucleotides are TGTGCCAGCAGTTACTCGCCAGACAGGGCCTACGAGCAGTACTTC.

Only one count was recorded for this clone. The chain combines TRBV7-2 with TRBJ1-2; TRBD1 matches at 11 bases. The CDR3 has 15 residues. The V gene end was trimmed by 5 bases and the J gene end by 6 bases; junction bases not matched to a gene: 8. Germline values: CDR1 SGHTA, CDR2 FQGNSA. In nucleotides, the CDR3 is TGTGCCAGCAGCGGCCGGGACAGGGGGTTCAATGGCTACACCTTC. The encoded protein is CASSGRDRGFNGYTF.

This rearrangement joins TRBV27 to TRBJ1-4; 9 positions agree with TRBD1. The junction had 6 bases not matched to a gene; V was cut back by 0 bases and J by 7 bases. Germline CDR1 MNHEY, CDR2 SMNVEV (reference sequence). The CDR3 extends over 16 amino acids. CDR3 sequence: CASSLSRGTGTEKLFF. For the CDR3, the DNA is TGTGCCAGCAGTTTATCGCGGGGGACAGGGACTGAAAAACTGTTTTTT.